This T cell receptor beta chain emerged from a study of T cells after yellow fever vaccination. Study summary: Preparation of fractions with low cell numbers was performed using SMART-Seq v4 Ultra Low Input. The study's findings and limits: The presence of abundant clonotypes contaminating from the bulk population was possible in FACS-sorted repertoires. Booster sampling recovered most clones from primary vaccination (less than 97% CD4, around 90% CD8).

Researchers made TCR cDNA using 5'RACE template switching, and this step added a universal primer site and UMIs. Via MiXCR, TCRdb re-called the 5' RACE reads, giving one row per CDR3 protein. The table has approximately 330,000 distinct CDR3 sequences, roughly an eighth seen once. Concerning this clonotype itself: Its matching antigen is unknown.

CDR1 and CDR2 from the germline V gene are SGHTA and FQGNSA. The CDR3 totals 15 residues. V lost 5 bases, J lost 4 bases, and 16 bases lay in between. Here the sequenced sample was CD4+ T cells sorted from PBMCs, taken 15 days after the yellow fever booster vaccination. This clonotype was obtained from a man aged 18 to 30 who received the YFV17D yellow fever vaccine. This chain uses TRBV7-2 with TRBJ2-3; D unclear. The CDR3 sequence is CASSRVGASADTQYF. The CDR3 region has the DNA TGTGCCAGCAGCCGGGTCGGAGCTTCCGCAGATACGCAGTATTTT.